This TCR beta chain was retrieved from a study of T cells in Graves' hyperthyroidism and ophthalmopathy. V lost 7 bases to trimming and J lost 5 bases, with 15 bases between them. Germline CDR1 SNHLY, CDR2 FYNNEI. The CDR3 sequence is 13 residues long. Using RNA transcripts as the source, TCR beta CDR3 regions were amplified. HTBI primers were the set used in a first-round RT-PCR of the TCR CDR3. MiXCR, applied by TCRdb to the multiplex PCR reads, yields one record per CDR3 protein. Of about 280,000 distinct CDR3 sequences listed, about 25% are singletons. Out of about 10 ml of fresh peripheral blood came the PBMCs. Of note for this clonotype: This could be a read error, since a much larger clone is one nucleotide away.

The receptor was isolated from a man in his forties with Graves' hyperthyroidism that later progressed to Graves' ophthalmopathy. The gene calls are TRBV2 and TRBJ2-7; the D gene is possibly TRBD1 (5 bases). Sequenced: blood. The DNA of the CDR3 is TGTGCCAGCAATCCCCAGGGCGTTCACGAGCAGTACTTC. Translation: CASNPQGVHEQYF.